Sequencing of this TCR beta chain was carried out in a study of blood T cell repertoires in COVID-19. Clones were read by immunoSEQ multiplex PCR, and TCRdb kept only the in-frame ones, dropping some. The sample includes 200,000 to 300,000 clones, over 80% of them seen just once. V was clipped by 4 bases and J by 6 bases; unmatched bases: 2. This CDR3 contains 14 residues. The germline V gene has CDR1 SGHVS and CDR2 FNYEAQ. This clone showed up just once. Sequenced sample: peripheral blood. The sequence was collected from a middle-aged woman with acute or convalescent COVID-19. V and J are TRBV7-6 and TRBJ2-2, with 10 bases identical to TRBD1. The CDR3 DNA follows: TGTGCCAGCAGCTCCGGGACAGGGGCCGGGGAGCTGTTTTTT. It is translated as CASSSGTGAGELFF.